These 21 T cell receptor beta chains share one sample of origin, sequenced in a study of blood T cell repertoires in COVID-19. The table came from immunoSEQ multiplex PCR; TCRdb's copy has only in-frame clones and leaves some out. The repertoire has under 30,000 clones, roughly 83% of them found once; the top ten carry around 24%. Material for sequencing was peripheral blood. The source is a human donor in a cohort sampled during active COVID-19.

This clone occurred once. The chain uses TRBV5-4 and TRBJ2-3; D is perhaps TRBD1 (6 bases). This CDR3 comprises 16 residues. Germline assignment: CDR1 SGHNT and CDR2 YYREEE (reference sequence). The V gene lost 5 bases and the J gene lost 0 bases, with 16 bases spanning the gap. CDR3: CASRDRSGESTDTQYF. CDR3 coding DNA: TGTGCCAGCAGAGACCGGTCAGGGGAAAGCACAGATACGCAGTATTTT.

The chain recombines TRBV7-7 with TRBJ2-2, with D tentatively TRBD1 (6 bases). The CDR3 loop spans 15 amino acids. Trimming shortened V by 5 bases and J by 5 bases, and 15 bases separated the two germline ends. Germline assignment: CDR1 SSHAT and CDR2 FNYEAQ (reference sequence). DNA of the CDR3: TGTGCCAGCAGCACTCAGGGGATAGGGACCGGGGAGCTGTTTTTT. Translation gives CASSTQGIGTGELFF.

V is TRBV19 and J is TRBJ2-7; 7 bases are shared with TRBD2. This CDR3 has 15 amino acids. The germline CDR1 and CDR2 sequences are LNHDA and SQIVND (reference sequence). V lost 3 bases to trimming and J lost 3 bases; unmatched junction nucleotides: 8. In DNA form, the CDR3 reads TGTGCCAGTAGTATTAGGGCTAGCGGTAACTACGAGCAGTACTTC. It codes for CASSIRASGNYEQYF.

The chain recombines TRBV9 with TRBJ2-1; 14 positions agree with TRBD2. This CDR3 comprises 18 residues. With V trimmed by 0 bases and J by 2 bases, 4 bases remained unmatched. Germline loops: CDR1 SGDLS, CDR2 YYNGEE. In nucleotides, the CDR3 is TGTGCCAGCAGCGTAGCAAGACTAGCGGGAGGGCCCTACAATGAGCAGTTCTTC. It translates to CASSVARLAGGPYNEQFF. The full variable domain, rest sourced from reference TRBV9 and TRBJ2-1, is DSGVTQTPKHLITATGQRVTLRCSPRSGDLSVYWYQQSLDQGLQFLIQYYNGEERAKGNILERFSAQQFPDLHSELNLSSLELGDSALYFCASSVARLAGGPYNEQFFGPGTRLTVL.

This rearrangement joins TRBV7-2 to TRBJ2-1; weak D call: TRBD2 (5 bases). The CDR3 spans 15 residues. V shed 4 bases and J shed 2 bases, with 12 bases lying between them. Germline V CDR1 and CDR2: SGHTA, FQGNSA. In nucleotides, the CDR3 is TGTGCCAGCAGCTCCGGGCGGGTCCCCTACAATGAGCAGTTCTTC. This codes for CASSSGRVPYNEQFF.

This clone was seen only once. This chain links TRBV28 with TRBJ2-7, with a weak D call TRBD2 (6 bases). This CDR3 has 14 residues. V lost 6 bases, J lost 5 bases, and 17 bases lay in between. The germline gives CDR1 MDHEN, CDR2 SYDVKM. The CDR3 coding sequence is TGTGCCAGCAGCCGTGGGGGGTTTAAGAACGAGCAGTACTTC. It is translated as CASSRGGFKNEQYF.

The V gene is TRBV19, the J gene TRBJ1-2; 8 bases fit TRBD1. This CDR3 has 13 residues. The germline CDR1 and CDR2 sequences are LNHDA and SQIVND (reference sequence). With 4 bases clipped from V and 2 bases from J, the junction kept 0 bases outside the gene matches. The CDR3 loop reads CASSRDRNYGYTF. CDR3 bases: TGTGCCAGTAGTAGGGACAGGAACTATGGCTACACCTTC. Based on the CDR3 plus reference TRBV19 and TRBJ1-2, the full variable domain is DGGITQSPKYLFRKEGQNVTLSCEQNLNHDAMYWYRQDPGQGLRLIYYSQIVNDFQKGDIAEGYSVSREKKESFPLTVTSAQKNPTAFYLCASSRDRNYGYTFGSGTRLTVV.

This clone is classed as medium-sized. The chain uses TRBV4-3 and TRBJ2-7, with a weak D call TRBD1 (5 bases). This CDR3 is 14 amino acids long. The germline CDR1 and CDR2 sequences are LGHNA and YSLEER. Trimming left V 0 bases short and J 3 bases short, with 9 bases between. CDR3: CASSQETDSYEQYF. Written as DNA, the CDR3 is TGCGCCAGCAGCCAAGAAACCGACAGCTACGAGCAGTACTTC.

The chain employs TRBV6-2 or TRBV6-3 and TRBJ2-1; TRBD2 agrees at 8 bases. The CDR3 consists of 14 residues. Germline V gene data show CDR1 as MNHEY and CDR2 as SVGEGT. V trimming: 6 bases; J trimming: 9 bases; junction bases outside the gene matches: 10. CDR3 loop: CASSLSGGGGEQFF. For the CDR3, the DNA is TGTGCCAGCAGCCTTTCGGGAGGGGGGGGTGAGCAGTTCTTC.

This sequence joins TRBV7-9 and TRBJ1-1; a weak D match, TRBD1 (5 bases). CDR3 length: 15 amino acids. Trimming removed 1 base from V and 0 bases from J, with 9 bases in between. CDR1 is SEHNR and CDR2 is FQNEAQ in the germline V gene (reference sequence). The CDR3 bases are TGTGCCAGCAGCTTAGGGGCAGGGTTGAACACTGAAGCTTTCTTT. Translating gives CASSLGAGLNTEAFF.

This chain joins TRBV6-5 and TRBJ1-1; 9 bases match TRBD1. Germline trimming cut 7 bases from V and 4 bases from J; bases unmatched to any gene: 7. From germline, CDR1 is MNHEY and CDR2 SVGAGI. The CDR3 extends over 14 amino acids. CDR3 sequence: CASTRTGVPTEAFF. In nucleotides, the CDR3 is TGTGCCAGCACTCGGACAGGGGTTCCCACTGAAGCTTTCTTT.

This sequence joins TRBV10-2 and TRBJ2-3; D is ambiguous. Per the germline V gene, CDR1 is WSHSY and CDR2 is SAAADI. The CDR3 totals 11 residues. V lost 6 bases and J 5 bases, leaving 6 bases between the germline ends. The DNA for the CDR3 is TGCGCCAGCAGCCCCGGAGATACGCAGTATTTT. It translates to CASSPGDTQYF.

V and J are TRBV29-1 and TRBJ2-1; 7 nucleotides line up with TRBD2. The CDR3 length is 13 residues. V lost 1 base to trimming and J lost 7 bases; unmatched junction nucleotides: 4. The germline V gene has CDR1 SQVTM and CDR2 ANQGSEA. CDR3 in amino acids: CSVEGGGLNEQFF. As DNA, the CDR3 is TGCAGCGTTGAAGGCGGGGGTCTGAATGAGCAGTTCTTC.

The chain combines TRBV25-1 with TRBJ2-1; D is possibly TRBD2 (5 bases). This CDR3 has 16 residues. Trimming took off 1 base at V and 0 bases at J, with 10 bases between the two ends. Germline V gene sequence: CDR1 MGHDK, CDR2 SYGVNS. The CDR3 loop reads CASSESGKASYNEQFF. The CDR3 DNA sequence: TGTGCCAGCAGTGAATCCGGGAAGGCCTCCTACAATGAGCAGTTCTTC.

This sequence joins TRBV3-1 (or the pseudogene TRBV3-2) and TRBJ1-3; 7 nucleotides match TRBD1. V was clipped by 6 bases and J by 2 bases; unmatched bases: 4. The CDR3 has 14 residues. Germline V gene sequence: CDR1 LGHDT, CDR2 YNNKEL (reference sequence). CDR3 nucleotide sequence: TGTGCCAGCAGATCGAGGGGGCCTGGAAACACCATATATTTT. It is translated as CASRSRGPGNTIYF.

The V gene is TRBV5-6, the J gene TRBJ1-5; 7 nucleotides line up with TRBD1. The CDR3 length is 15 residues. V lost 0 bases and J lost 1; bases outside the gene matches: 1. CDR1 is SGHDT and CDR2 is YYEEEE in the germline V gene. CDR3 coding DNA: TGTGCCAGCAGCTTGGGACAGGGCAGCAATCAGCCCCAGCATTTT. Translation: CASSLGQGSNQPQHF.

The gene calls are TRBV28 and TRBJ1-4, with TRBD1 as a possible D gene (6 bases). Trimming took 8 bases from V and 7 from J, leaving 14 bases between them. CDR3 length equals 13 residues. Germline CDR1 and CDR2: MDHEN and SYDVKM. DNA of the CDR3: TGTGCCAGCCTACAGGGATGGAGTGAAAAACTGTTTTTT. Amino acid sequence: CASLQGWSEKLFF.

The gene calls are TRBV5-5 and TRBJ2-3; possibly TRBD1 for D (6 bases). V lost 0 bases, J lost 3 bases, and 14 bases lay in between. The CDR3 contains 16 residues. Germline CDR1 and CDR2: SGHKS and YYEKEE (reference sequence). Written as DNA, the CDR3 is TGTGCCAGCAGCTTGGACAGGGTGAGACAAACAGATACGCAGTATTTT. As protein: CASSLDRVRQTDTQYF.

The chain joins TRBV28 to TRBJ2-7; D ambiguous. The V end was cut by 2 bases, the J end by 5 bases, with 7 bases between. Germline CDR1 reads MDHEN; CDR2 reads SYDVKM. The CDR3 sequence is 12 residues long. CDR3: CASSLPFDEQYF. CDR3 DNA sequence: TGTGCCAGCAGTTTACCGTTTGACGAGCAGTACTTC.

V and J are TRBV7-2 and TRBJ2-7; 7 positions match TRBD1. The germline gives CDR1 SGHTA, CDR2 FQGNSA. The CDR3 consists of 18 residues. Trimming took 5 bases from V and 6 from J; bases not matched to a gene: 22. In DNA, the CDR3 is TGTGCCAGCAGCCTCGTCCCCACCACACAGGGGCCCCGAGGCGAGCAGTACTTC. This sequence encodes CASSLVPTTQGPRGEQYF.

This chain connects TRBV29-1 to TRBJ2-3; 10 bases map to TRBD2. Per the germline V gene, CDR1 is SQVTM and CDR2 is ANQGSEA. Trimming took 6 bases from V and 4 from J; bases not matched to a gene: 7. The CDR3 sequence is 14 residues long. The CDR3 protein is CSVIDSGGPDTQYF. In DNA, the CDR3 is TGCAGCGTCATTGATAGCGGGGGGCCAGATACGCAGTATTTT.